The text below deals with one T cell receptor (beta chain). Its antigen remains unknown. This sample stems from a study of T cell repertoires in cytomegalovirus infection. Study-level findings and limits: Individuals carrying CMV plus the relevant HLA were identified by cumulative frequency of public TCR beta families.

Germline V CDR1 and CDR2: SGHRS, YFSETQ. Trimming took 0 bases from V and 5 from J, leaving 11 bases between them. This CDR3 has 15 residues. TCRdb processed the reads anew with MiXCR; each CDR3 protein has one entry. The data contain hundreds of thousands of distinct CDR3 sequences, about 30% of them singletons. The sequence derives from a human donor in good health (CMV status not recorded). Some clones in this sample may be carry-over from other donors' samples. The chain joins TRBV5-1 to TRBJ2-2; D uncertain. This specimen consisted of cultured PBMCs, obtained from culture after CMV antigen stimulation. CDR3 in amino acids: CASSLGSASTGELFF. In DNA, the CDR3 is TGCGCCAGCAGCTTGGGATCGGCCAGTACCGGGGAGCTGTTTTTT.